This note documents a single T cell receptor (beta chain) sequence. Its antigen remains unidentified. The sample is drawn from a study of PD-1 blockade in classical Hodgkin lymphoma. General observations from the study: What drove the repertoire differences, possibly disease activity or prior therapy, has not been defined. Baseline diversity was lower in partial responders and progressors than complete responders. It was CD4+ TCR diversity, not CD8+, that rose significantly by C4D1.

Some clones are missing from TCRdb's copy, which holds only in-frame ones; the method was immunoSEQ multiplex PCR. Of approximately 44,000 clones listed, 76% were seen once; the top ten hold 20% to 25%. Trimming shortened V by 4 bases and J by 4 bases, and 10 bases separated the two germline ends. CDR1 and CDR2 (germline): GTSNPN, SVGIG (reference sequence). This CDR3 is built from 12 residues. No patient escaped relapse after autologous stem cell transplantation, and brentuximab vedotin exposure varied. The best responses consisted of complete response, partial response or progressive disease. This TCR was recovered from a human donor with classical Hodgkin lymphoma. The genes are TRBV30 and TRBJ1-1; D gene unclear. The material sequenced was peripheral blood mononuclear cells (PBMCs), taken at baseline. The CDR3 sequence is CAWNGLSTEAFF. CDR3 bases: TGTGCCTGGAATGGTTTGAGCACTGAAGCTTTCTTT.